This T cell receptor beta chain originates from a study of OX40 agonist ivuxolimab in advanced cancers. On the study more broadly: It was permissible to have had prior anti-PD-1, anti-PD-L1 or anti-CTLA-4 therapy, and 40% had some. Of the patients, three showed partial responses, one with hepatocellular carcinoma and two with cutaneous melanoma.

CDR1 is MNHNY, CDR2 SVGAGI, per germline (reference sequence). V gave up 0 bases and J gave up 2 bases, with 11 bases separating them. The CDR3 extends over 15 amino acids. The assay was immunoSEQ multiplex PCR, and TCRdb's table has in-frame clones only and misses some. Among roughly 60,000 clones, around 87% were seen once, and the ten largest hold about 5%. This chain connects TRBV6-6 to TRBJ2-7, with D hard to call. The clonotype originates from an adult with an advanced solid tumor such as melanoma, head and neck, liver or kidney cancer. Material: CD4+ or CD8+ T cells sorted from blood, obtained in a trial of the OX40 agonist ivuxolimab. As DNA, the CDR3 is TGTGCCAGCAGTTACTCGAGTACTCCTGCCTACGAGCAGTACTTC. It translates to CASSYSSTPAYEQYF.